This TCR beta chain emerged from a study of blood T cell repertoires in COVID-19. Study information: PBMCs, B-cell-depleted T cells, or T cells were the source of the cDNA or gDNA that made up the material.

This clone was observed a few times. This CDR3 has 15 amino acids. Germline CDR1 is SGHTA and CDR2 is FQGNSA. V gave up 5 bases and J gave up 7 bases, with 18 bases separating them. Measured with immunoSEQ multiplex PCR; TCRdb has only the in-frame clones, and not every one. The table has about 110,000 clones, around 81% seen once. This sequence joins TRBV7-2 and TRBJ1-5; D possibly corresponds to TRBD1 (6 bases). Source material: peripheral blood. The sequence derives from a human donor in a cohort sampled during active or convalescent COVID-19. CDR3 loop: CASSITQGFGQPQHF. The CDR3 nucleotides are TGTGCCAGCAGCATAACCCAGGGGTTCGGCCAGCCCCAGCATTTT.